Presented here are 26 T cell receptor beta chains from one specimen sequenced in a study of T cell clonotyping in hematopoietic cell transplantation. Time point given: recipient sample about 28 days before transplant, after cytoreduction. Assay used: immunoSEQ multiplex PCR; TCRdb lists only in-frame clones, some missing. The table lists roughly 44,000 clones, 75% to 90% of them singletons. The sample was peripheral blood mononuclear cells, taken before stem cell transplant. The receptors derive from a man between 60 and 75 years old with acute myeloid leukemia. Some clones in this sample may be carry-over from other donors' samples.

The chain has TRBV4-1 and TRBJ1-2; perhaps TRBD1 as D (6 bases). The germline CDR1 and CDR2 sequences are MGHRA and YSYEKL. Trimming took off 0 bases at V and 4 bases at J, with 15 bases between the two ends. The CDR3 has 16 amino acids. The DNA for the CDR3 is TGCGCCAGCAGCCAAGATCCGAGGGGGGTTCTCTATGGCTACACCTTC. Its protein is CASSQDPRGVLYGYTF.

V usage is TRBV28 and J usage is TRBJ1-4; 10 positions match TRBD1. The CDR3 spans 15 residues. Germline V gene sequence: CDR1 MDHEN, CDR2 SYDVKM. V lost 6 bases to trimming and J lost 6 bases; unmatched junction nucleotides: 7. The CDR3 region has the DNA TGTGCCAGCAGACCAGACAGGGGGCAGGATGAAAAACTGTTTTTT. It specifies CASRPDRGQDEKLFF.

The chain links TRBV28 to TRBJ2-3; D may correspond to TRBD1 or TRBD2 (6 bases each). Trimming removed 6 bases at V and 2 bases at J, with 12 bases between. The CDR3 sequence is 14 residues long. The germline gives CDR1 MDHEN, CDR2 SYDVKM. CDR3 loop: CASSPGAYTDTQYF. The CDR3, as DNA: TGTGCCAGCAGCCCGGGGGCATACACAGATACGCAGTATTTT.

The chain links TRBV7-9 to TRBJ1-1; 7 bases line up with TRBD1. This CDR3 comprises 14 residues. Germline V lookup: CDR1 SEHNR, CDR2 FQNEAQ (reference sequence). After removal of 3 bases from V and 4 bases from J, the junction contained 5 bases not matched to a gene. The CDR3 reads CASSLTGLATEAFF. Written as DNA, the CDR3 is TGTGCCAGCAGCTTGACAGGGCTCGCCACTGAAGCTTTCTTT.

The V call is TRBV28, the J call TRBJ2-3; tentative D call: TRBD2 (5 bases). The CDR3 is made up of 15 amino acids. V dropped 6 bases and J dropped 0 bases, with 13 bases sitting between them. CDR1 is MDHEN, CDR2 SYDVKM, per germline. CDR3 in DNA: TGTGCCAGCAGAGGAGGTACTGCTAGCACAGATACGCAGTATTTT. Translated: CASRGGTASTDTQYF.

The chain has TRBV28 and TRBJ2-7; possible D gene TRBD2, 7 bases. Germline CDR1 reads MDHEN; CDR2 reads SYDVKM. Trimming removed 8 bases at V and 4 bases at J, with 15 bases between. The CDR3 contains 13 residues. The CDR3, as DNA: TGTGCCAGCCGAGGGGGGGGGAGATACGAGCAGTACTTC. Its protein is CASRGGGRYEQYF.

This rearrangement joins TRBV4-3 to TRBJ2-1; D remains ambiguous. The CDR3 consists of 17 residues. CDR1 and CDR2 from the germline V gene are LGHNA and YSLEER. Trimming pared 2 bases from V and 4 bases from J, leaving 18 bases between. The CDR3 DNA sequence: TGCGCCAGCAGCCAATCCGTCTCGACCGGGCTTTACAATGAGCAGTTCTTC. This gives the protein CASSQSVSTGLYNEQFF.

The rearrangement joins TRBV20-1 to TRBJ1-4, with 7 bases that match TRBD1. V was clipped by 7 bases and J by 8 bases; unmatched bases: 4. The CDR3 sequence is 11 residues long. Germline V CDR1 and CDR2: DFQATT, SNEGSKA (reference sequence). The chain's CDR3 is CSGGQAEKLFF. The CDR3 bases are TGCAGTGGAGGACAGGCCGAAAAACTGTTTTTT.

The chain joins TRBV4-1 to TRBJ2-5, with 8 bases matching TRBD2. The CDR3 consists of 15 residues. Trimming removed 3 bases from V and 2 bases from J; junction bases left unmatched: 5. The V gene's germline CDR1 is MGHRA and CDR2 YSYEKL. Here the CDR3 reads CASSHAGGAQETQYF. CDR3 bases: TGCGCCAGCAGCCATGCGGGGGGTGCACAAGAGACCCAGTACTTC.

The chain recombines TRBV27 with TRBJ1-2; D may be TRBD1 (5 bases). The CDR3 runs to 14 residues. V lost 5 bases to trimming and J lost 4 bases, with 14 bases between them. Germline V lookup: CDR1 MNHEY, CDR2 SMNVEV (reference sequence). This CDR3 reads CASSVQGEGYGYTF. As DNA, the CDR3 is TGTGCCAGCAGTGTTCAGGGAGAGGGCTATGGCTACACCTTC.

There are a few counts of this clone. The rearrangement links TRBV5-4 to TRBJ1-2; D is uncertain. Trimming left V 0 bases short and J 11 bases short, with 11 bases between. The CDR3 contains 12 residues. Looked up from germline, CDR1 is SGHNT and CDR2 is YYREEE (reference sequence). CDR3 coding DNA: TGTGCCAGCAGCTTGGTGGAGACCGAGTACACCTTC. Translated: CASSLVETEYTF.

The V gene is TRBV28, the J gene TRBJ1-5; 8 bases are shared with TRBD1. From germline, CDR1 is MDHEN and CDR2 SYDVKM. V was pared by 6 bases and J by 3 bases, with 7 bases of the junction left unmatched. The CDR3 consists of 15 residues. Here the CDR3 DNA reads TGTGCCAGCAGGACCGGGACAGGAGACAATCAGCCCCAGCATTTT. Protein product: CASRTGTGDNQPQHF.

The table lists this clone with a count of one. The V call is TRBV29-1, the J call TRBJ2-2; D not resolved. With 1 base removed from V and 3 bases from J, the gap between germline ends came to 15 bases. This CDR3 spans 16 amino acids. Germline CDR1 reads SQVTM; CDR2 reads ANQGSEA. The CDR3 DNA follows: TGCAGCGTTGAAGTAGCCTACAGTGCGGACACCGGGGAGCTGTTTTTT. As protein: CSVEVAYSADTGELFF.

CDR3 DNA sequence: TGTGCCAGCAGCCCCCGCAGGACGGAAGAGACCCAGTACTTC. Protein: CASSPRRTEETQYF. The chain joins TRBV9 to TRBJ2-5; D is uncertain. V was clipped by 4 bases and J by 3 bases, with 13 bases between them. Germline V gene sequence: CDR1 SGDLS, CDR2 YYNGEE. This CDR3 spans 14 amino acids.

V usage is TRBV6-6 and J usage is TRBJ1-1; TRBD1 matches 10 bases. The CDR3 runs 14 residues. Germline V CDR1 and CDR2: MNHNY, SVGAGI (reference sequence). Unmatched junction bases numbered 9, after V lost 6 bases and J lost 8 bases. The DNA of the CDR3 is TGTGCCAGCAGATCGGGACAGGGGCCCACCGAAGCTTTCTTT. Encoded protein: CASRSGQGPTEAFF.

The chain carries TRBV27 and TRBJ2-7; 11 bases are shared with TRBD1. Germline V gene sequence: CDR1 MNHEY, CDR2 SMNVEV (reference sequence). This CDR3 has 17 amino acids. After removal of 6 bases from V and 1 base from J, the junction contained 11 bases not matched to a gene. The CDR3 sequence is CASREKPGQGESYEQYF. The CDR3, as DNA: TGTGCCAGCAGAGAGAAACCGGGACAGGGGGAATCCTACGAGCAGTACTTC.

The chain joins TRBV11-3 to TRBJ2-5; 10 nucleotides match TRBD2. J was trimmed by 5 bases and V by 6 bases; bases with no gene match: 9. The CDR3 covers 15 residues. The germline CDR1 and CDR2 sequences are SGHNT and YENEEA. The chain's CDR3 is CASRSSGGAGETQYF. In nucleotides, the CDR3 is TGTGCCAGCAGATCCAGCGGGGGGGCCGGCGAGACCCAGTACTTC.

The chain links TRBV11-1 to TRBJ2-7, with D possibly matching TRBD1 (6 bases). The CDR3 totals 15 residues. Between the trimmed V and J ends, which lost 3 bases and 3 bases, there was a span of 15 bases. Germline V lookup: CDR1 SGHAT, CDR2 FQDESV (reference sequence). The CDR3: CASSFWAGDLYEQYF. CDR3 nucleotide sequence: TGTGCCAGCAGCTTCTGGGCAGGGGACCTCTACGAGCAGTACTTC.

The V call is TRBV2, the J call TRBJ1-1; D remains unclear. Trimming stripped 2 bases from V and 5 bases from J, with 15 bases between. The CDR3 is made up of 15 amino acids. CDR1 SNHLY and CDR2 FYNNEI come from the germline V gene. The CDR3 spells CASSESIRSRTEAFF. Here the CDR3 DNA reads TGTGCCAGCAGTGAATCAATAAGGTCGAGGACTGAAGCTTTCTTT.

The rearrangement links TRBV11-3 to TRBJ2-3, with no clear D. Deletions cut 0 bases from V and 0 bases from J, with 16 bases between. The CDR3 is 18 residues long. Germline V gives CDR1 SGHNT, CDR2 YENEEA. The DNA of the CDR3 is TGTGCCAGCAGCTTAGATCTCCTTTTAAACCCTAGCACAGATACGCAGTATTTT. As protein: CASSLDLLLNPSTDTQYF. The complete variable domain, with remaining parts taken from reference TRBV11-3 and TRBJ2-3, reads EAGVVQSPRYKIIEKKQPVAFWCNPISGHNTLYWYLQNLGQGPELLIRYENEEAVDDSQLPKDRFSAERLKGVDSTLKIQPAELGDSAVYLCASSLDLLLNPSTDTQYFGPGTRLTVL.

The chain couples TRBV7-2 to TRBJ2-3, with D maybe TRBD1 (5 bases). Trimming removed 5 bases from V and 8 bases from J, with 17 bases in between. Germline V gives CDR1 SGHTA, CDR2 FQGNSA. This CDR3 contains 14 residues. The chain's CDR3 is CASSPRIQGGTQYF. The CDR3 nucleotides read TGTGCCAGCAGCCCACGGATCCAGGGCGGTACGCAGTATTTT.

Here the CDR3 reads CASSLRGGSTEAFF. DNA of the CDR3: TGTGCCAGCAGCCTTCGGGGAGGATCCACTGAAGCTTTCTTT. The genes are TRBV7-8 and TRBJ1-1; D is ambiguous. The CDR3 loop spans 14 amino acids. Germline V lookup: CDR1 SGHVS, CDR2 FQNEAQ. V dropped 5 bases and J dropped 4 bases, with 14 bases sitting between them.

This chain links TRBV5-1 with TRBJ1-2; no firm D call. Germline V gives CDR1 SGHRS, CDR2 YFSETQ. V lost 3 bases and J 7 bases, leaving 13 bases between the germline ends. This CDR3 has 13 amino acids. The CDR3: CASSYSDGPGYTF. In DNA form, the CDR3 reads TGCGCCAGCAGCTACTCCGACGGCCCTGGCTACACCTTC.

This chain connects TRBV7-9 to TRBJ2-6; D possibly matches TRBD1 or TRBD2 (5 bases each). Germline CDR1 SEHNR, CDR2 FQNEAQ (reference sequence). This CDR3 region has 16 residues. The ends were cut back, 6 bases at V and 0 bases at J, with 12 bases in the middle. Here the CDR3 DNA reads TGTGCCAGCAGGGGGACCTTTCCCTCTGGGGCCAACGTCCTGACTTTC. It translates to CASRGTFPSGANVLTF.

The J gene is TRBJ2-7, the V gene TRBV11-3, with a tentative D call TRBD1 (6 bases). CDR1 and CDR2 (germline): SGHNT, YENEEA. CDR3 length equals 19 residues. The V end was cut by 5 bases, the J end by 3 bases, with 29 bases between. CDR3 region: CASSATTGFMGPTDYEQYF. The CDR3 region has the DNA TGTGCCAGCAGCGCAACTACAGGGTTTATGGGCCCCACCGACTACGAGCAGTACTTC.

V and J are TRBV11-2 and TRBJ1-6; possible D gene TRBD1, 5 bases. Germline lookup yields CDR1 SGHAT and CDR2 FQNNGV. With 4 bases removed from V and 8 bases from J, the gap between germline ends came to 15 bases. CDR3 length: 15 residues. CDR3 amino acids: CASSSTGHFDSPLHF. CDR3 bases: TGTGCCAGCAGCTCAACAGGACATTTCGATTCACCCCTCCACTTT.